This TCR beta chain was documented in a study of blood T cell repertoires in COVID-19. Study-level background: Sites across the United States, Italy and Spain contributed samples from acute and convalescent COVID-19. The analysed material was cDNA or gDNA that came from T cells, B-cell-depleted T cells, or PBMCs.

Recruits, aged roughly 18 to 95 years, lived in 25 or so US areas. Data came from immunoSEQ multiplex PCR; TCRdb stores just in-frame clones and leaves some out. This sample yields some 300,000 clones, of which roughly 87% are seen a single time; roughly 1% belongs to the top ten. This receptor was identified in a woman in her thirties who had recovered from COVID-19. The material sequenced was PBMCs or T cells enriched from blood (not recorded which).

The CDR3 DNA follows: TGTGCCAGCAGCTACCCGACAGGCGTTAACTATGGCTACACCTTC. This encodes CASSYPTGVNYGYTF. The V gene is TRBV5-4, the J gene TRBJ1-2; possibly TRBD1 for D (6 bases). V lost 3 bases, J lost 1 base, and 13 bases lay in between. The CDR3 covers 15 residues. Germline V lookup: CDR1 SGHNT, CDR2 YYREEE (reference sequence). The full variable domain, completed using reference TRBV5-4 and TRBJ1-2, is ETGVTQSPTHLIKTRGQQVTLRCSSQSGHNTVSWYQQALGQGPQFIFQYYREEENGRGNFPPRFSGLQFPNYSSELNVNALELDDSALYLCASSYPTGVNYGYTFGSGTRLTVV.